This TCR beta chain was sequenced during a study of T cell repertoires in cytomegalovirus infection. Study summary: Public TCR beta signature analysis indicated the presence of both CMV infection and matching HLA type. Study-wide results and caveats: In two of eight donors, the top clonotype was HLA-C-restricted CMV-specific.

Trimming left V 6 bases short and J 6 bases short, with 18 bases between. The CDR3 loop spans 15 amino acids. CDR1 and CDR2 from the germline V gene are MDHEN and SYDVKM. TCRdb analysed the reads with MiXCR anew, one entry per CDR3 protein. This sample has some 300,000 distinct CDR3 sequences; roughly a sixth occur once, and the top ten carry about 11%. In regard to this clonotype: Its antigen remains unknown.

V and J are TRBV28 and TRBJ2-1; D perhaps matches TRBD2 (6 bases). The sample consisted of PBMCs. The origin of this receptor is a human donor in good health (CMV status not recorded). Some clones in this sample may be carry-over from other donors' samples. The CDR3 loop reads CASRAARGGANEQFF. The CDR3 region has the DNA TGTGCCAGCAGAGCGGCCCGTGGAGGGGCCAATGAGCAGTTCTTC.